This T cell receptor (beta chain) is from a study of blood T cells in healthy people across ages (dated by TCRdb to between 2014 and 2017). In the study overall: In model experiments, template switching captured about one uniquely barcoded TCR beta cDNA molecule for every two T cells. The study measured age-related changes in TCR beta repertoire diversity using deep sequencing normalized with unique cDNA molecular identifiers. Donors were grouped into four age groups: young (average approximately 15 years), middle-aged (around 39), aged (roughly 62) and long-lived (around 80). Using the same blood draw, the study looked at two additional independent replicas of 1 million unique cDNA reads for two donors, one aged 18 to 30 and the other aged 80 or older. General findings and caveats noted by the study authors: As age increased, observed TCR beta diversity per million T cells dropped in a roughly linear way, and a significant reduction was already evident by age 40. Compared with the aged group, the long-lived group had more naive CD4+ T cells, fewer expanded clones and increased TCR diversity, a pattern suggesting age selection. Bulk unsorted PBMC profiling prevented conclusive comparison of naive and antigen-experienced compartments. Total diversity estimates from one million sequenced T cells were considered lower bounds and underestimates. The CMV infection status of donors was not known, potentially confounding age-related changes in expanded clonotypes. The percentage of naive T cells measured by flow cytometry correlated strongly with observed TCR beta diversity.

Note on this clonotype: Its antigen is unknown. It has no much larger one-base neighbor in the sample; base qualities were not kept.

The roughly 39 donors, aged 6 to 90 years, were systemically healthy Caucasian individuals from Russia. Each donor gave about 11 milliliters of peripheral blood, drawn into EDTA-treated Vacutainer tubes. Ficoll-Paque density-gradient centrifugation was used to isolate PBMCs, with at least 6 million obtained per sample. Total RNA, at least 6 micrograms per sample, was extracted from PBMCs with Trizol reagent. For every donor, flow cytometry on a PBMC aliquot measured the percentage of naive CD45RAhigh/CD27high T cells. The method behind the library was 5' RACE. TCRdb names Illumina HiSeq 2500 as the instrument used. A second PCR of roughly 7 to 11 cycles was performed with a sample-barcoded 5' primer and a J-beta primer mix. Each TCR beta cDNA molecule received a unique molecular identifier from a template-switch 5' adaptor carrying 12 random nucleotides. At least 3 million CDR3-containing paired-end reads were obtained from each sample. All of the RNA was converted into first-strand cDNA using the Mint cDNA synthesis kit, with a TRBC-specific oligonucleotide serving as the primer. After uracil-DNA glycosylase treatment, a first 18-cycle PCR used universal primers M1SS and BC2_uni_R on all cDNA. The study's processing was this. For normalization, 1 million high-quality reads, each with a distinct molecular identifier, were randomly selected from each sample. Reads with shared molecular identifiers were discarded instead of being binned into consensus sequences. MiTCR, set to a Q25 quality threshold and the strictest error-elimination algorithm, was used for CDR3 identification, clonotype clustering and error correction. A nonparametric unseen species model using Euler transformation provided a lower-bound estimate of total TCR beta diversity. TCRdb's own reprocessing of the public reads used fastp at Q25 and MiXCR and kept productive beta chains. Here each entry gathers all rows of one CDR3 protein and keeps the most common genes and DNA. The V and J calls follow TCRdb's processing rather than the paper's. The sample table lists 750,000 to 1,000,000 distinct CDR3 sequences, approximately 32% of them with a count of one. The top ten clonotypes cover about a tenth of the sample.

This sample also appeared in a second study, on T cells of mothers and their children. That second report states: Nine systemically healthy Caucasian individuals, comprising three mothers and their six children, were included as donors. cDNA synthesis consumed the entire amount of extracted RNA, loaded at approximately 1.6 ug RNA in each 15 ul reaction. Sample barcodes and 2-4 random nucleotides were added via the M1S primer in the second PCR. Over 8.5 million TCR beta CDR3 reads were obtained for each mother, and some 3 million reads were obtained for each child. TCR recombination output is similarly shaped by thymic selection in related and unrelated pairs, with a minor effect exerted by inherited differences. Normalized repertoire overlap was always found to be slightly, but never significantly, higher in related mother-child pairs than in unrelated mother-child pairs. No persistent microchimeric T cell clones were found, with a detection sensitivity of approximately 100 clones per million clonotypes. In the study, deep NGS was used to compare the TCR beta repertoires of mothers and children, and features distinguishing related mother-child pairs from unrelated individuals were sought. The mean age was roughly 36 +/- 4 years for the mothers and approximately 11 +/- 4 years for the children. After adapter ligation with NEBNext reagents, the libraries were sequenced on Illumina HiSeq 2000 with 100+100 nt paired-end reads. To prevent cross-contamination, the mother and child libraries were prepared one month apart and sequenced in separate runs. For each donor, somewhere between roughly 450,000 and 2,000,000 distinct TCR beta clonotypes were identified. Naive TCR beta clonotypes were estimated from low-frequency clonotypes matched to each donor's FACS-determined naive share, without sorting.

Sample: blood. This receptor was obtained from a woman aged 40 to 55 in good health.

The nucleotides read TGTGCCAGCTCACCTGGACAGACTACCTACAATGAGCAGTTCTTC. It translates as CASSPGQTTYNEQFF. This chain joins TRBV18 to TRBJ2-1; 6 matching bases give a weak D call of TRBD1. The CDR1 and CDR2 encoded by the germline V gene are KGHSH and LQKENI. The CDR3 goes from the cysteine to the phenylalanine over 15 residues. Of all the DNA, just the CDR3 is kept, 45 bases in frame from base 1. Trimming costs V 3 bases and J 2 bases, and their ends lie 11 bases apart.